This T cell receptor beta chain was obtained from a study of blood T cell repertoires in COVID-19 (dated by TCRdb to about 2020). About the study as a whole: Collaborator samples came from the United States, Italy and Spain and covered acute and convalescent phases of COVID-19. The material from the prospective study consisted of cDNA or gDNA derived from T cells, B-cell-depleted T cells, or PBMCs. Deeply sampled blood TCRbeta repertoires from subjects exposed to, actively infected with, or recovered from COVID-19 were included in the dataset. The repertoires were made available in a free public database intended to serve as a resource for research on the immune response to SARS-CoV-2. Samples came from the ongoing ImmuneRACE study (first 160 participants) plus 1,254 subjects from 6 global collaborators. Sample metadata almost always included a de-identified subject ID, COVID-19 status, age in years and sex. HLA class I and class II types, where available, came from metadata supplied by the sample provider rather than from assay-based typing.

Reading from cysteine to phenylalanine, the CDR3 counts 13 amino acids. The only DNA kept is the CDR3, 39 bases in frame from the first base. Per the germline V gene (reference sequence), MNHEY is the CDR1 and SMNVEV is the CDR2. V is clipped by 8 bases and J by 5 bases, and the sequence between their germline boundaries is 16 bases long. Remarks on this clone: The specificity of this receptor is unknown. Qualities for individual bases were not recorded, and no much larger clone is one base off.

Each collaborating institution followed its own protocols to collect whole blood in K2EDTA tubes. For TCRbeta analysis, collaborator samples were shipped as frozen whole blood, as isolated PBMCs, or as DNA extracted from either sample type. TCRbeta CDR3 regions were amplified from genomic DNA by means of the immunoSEQ Assay, a bias-controlled multiplex PCR. The authors' analysis ran thus. Nucleated cell counts per sample were estimated from amplification of reference gene primers within the assay. To quantify the absolute abundance of each unique TCRbeta CDR3 rearrangement, sequence reads were collapsed and filtered. For each sample, productive Simpson clonality was calculated by taking the square root of Simpson's diversity index across productive rearrangements. TCRdb took this table from immuneACCESS and kept in-frame rearrangements with V and J called. Such tables lack part of the clones; where checked against another copy, unresolved V genes explain under half of the gap, and the rest is unexplained. The DNA was the basis for D and trimming; V, J and clone size are from that table. Within this sample are around 68,000 clones, with more than 75% of them counted one time only. The ten largest clones capture 5.5% to 8% of the sample.

Points the paper makes about the study in general: The amount of clinical and demographic metadata varied by source and participant and was provided uncurated.

The chain joins TRBV27 to TRBJ2-7, and TRBD1 may be the D gene, going by 6 matching bases. Sequenced input: peripheral blood. The TCR was taken from a man aged 45-65 years with active COVID-19. This receptor has the CDR3 CASLKQGADEQYF. The bases read TGTGCCAGCTTGAAACAGGGAGCGGACGAGCAGTACTTC.